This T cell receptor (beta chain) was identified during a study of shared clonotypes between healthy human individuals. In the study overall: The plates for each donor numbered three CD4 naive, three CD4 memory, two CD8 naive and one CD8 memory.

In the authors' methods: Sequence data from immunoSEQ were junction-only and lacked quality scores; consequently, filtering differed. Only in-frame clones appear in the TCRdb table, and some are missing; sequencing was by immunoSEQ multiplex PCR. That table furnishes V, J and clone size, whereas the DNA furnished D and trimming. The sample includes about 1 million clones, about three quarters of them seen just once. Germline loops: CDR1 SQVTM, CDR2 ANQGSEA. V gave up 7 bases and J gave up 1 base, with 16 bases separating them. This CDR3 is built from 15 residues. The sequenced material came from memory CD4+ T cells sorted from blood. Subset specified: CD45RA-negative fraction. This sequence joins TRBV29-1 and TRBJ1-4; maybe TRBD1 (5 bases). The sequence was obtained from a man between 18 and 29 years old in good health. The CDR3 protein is CSAKDPQGTNEKLFF. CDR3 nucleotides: TGCAGCGCCAAGGATCCCCAGGGAACTAATGAAAAACTGTTTTTT.